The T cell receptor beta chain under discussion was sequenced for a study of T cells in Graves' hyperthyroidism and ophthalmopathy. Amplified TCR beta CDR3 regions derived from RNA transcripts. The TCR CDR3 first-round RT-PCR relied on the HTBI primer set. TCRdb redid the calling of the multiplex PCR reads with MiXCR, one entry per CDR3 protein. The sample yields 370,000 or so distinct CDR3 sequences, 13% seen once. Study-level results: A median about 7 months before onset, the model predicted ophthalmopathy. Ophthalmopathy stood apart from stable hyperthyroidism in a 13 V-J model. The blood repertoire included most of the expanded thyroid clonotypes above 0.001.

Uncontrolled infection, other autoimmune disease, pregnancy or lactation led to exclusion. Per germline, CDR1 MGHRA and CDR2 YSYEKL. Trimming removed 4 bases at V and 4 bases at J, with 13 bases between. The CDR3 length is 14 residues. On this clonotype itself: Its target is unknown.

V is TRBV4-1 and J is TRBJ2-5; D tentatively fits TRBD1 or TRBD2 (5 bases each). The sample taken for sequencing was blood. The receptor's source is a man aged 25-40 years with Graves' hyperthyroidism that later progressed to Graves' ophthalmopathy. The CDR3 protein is CASSLGTDGETQYF. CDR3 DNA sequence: TGCGCCAGCAGCCTTGGGACGGACGGAGAGACCCAGTACTTC.